This record looks at one T cell receptor beta chain sequence and its context. This sample was included in a study of blood T cell repertoires in COVID-19. TCRdb's copy holds only in-frame clones and misses some; the assay was immunoSEQ multiplex PCR. The table records approximately 440,000 clones, roughly 88% of them present only once. V lost 6 bases and J 2 bases, leaving 9 bases between the germline ends. Looked up from germline, CDR1 is SEHNR and CDR2 is FQNEAQ (reference sequence). This CDR3 is built from 13 residues. The sample was PBMCs or T cells enriched from blood (not recorded which). The chain links TRBV7-9 to TRBJ2-3, with D tentatively TRBD2 (5 bases). The receptor's source is a man aged 18 to 30 who had recovered from COVID-19. The CDR3: CASSPDSTDTQYF. In nucleotides, the CDR3 is TGTGCCAGCAGTCCGGACTCCACAGATACGCAGTATTTT.